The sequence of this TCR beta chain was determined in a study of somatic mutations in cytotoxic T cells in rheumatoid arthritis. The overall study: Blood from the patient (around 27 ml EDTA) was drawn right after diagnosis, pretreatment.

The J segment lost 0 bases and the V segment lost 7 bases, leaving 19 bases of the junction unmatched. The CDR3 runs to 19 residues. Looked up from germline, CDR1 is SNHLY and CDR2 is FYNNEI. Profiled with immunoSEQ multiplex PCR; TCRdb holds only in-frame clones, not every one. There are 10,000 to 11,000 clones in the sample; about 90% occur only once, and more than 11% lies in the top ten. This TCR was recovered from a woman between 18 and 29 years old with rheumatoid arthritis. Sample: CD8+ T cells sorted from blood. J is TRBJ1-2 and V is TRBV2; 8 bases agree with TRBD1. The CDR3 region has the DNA TGTGCCAGCACTAATACCTTTGACAGGGGCCTATTAGCTAACTATGGCTACACCTTC. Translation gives CASTNTFDRGLLANYGYTF.